This paragraph covers one T cell receptor beta chain sequence. This CDR3 is also generated by other DNA sequences in the sample. Germline CDR1 reads SGHDT; CDR2 reads YYEEEE. The junction had 2 bases not matched to a gene; V was cut back by 4 bases and J by 3 bases. The CDR3 totals 15 residues. This sample was included in a study of blood T cell repertoires in COVID-19. The overall study: Sample material is recorded as cDNA or gDNA derived from T cells, B-cell-depleted T cells, or PBMCs.

Clones were read by immunoSEQ multiplex PCR, and TCRdb kept only the in-frame ones, dropping some. The table lists roughly 190,000 clones, 84% of them singletons, with roughly 14% in the top ten. J is TRBJ2-4 and V is TRBV5-6, with 12 bases that match TRBD2. The sequence was collected from an older woman with COVID-19, enrolled during active disease. Sequenced sample: peripheral blood. CDR3 sequence: CASSRLAGDKNIQYF. The CDR3 region has the DNA TGTGCCAGCAGCCGACTAGCGGGAGACAAAAACATTCAGTACTTC. Using reference TRBV5-6 and TRBJ2-4 for the parts outside the CDR3, the full variable domain is DAGVTQSPTHLIKTRGQQVTLRCSPKSGHDTVSWYQQALGQGPQFIFQYYEEEERQRGNFPDRFSGHQFPNYSSELNVNALLLGDSALYLCASSRLAGDKNIQYFGAGTRLSVL.